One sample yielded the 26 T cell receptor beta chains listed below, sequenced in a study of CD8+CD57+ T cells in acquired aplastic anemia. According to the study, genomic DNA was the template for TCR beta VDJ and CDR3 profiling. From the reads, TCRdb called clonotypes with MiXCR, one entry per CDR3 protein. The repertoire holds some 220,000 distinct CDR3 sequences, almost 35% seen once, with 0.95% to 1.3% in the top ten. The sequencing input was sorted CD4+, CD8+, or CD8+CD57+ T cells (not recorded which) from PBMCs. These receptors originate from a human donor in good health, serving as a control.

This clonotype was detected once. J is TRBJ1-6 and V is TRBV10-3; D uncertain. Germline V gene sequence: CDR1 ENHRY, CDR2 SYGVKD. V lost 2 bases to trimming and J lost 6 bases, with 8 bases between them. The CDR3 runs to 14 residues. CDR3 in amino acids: CAISEGLSNSPLHF. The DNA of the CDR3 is TGTGCCATCAGTGAGGGACTGTCTAATTCACCCCTCCACTTT.

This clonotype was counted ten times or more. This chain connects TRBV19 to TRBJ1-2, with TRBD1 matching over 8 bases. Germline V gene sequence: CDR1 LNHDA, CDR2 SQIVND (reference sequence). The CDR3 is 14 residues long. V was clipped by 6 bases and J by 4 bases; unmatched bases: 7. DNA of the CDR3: TGTGCCAGTAGCTTCGGTCAGGGGGCCTATGGCTACACCTTC. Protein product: CASSFGQGAYGYTF.

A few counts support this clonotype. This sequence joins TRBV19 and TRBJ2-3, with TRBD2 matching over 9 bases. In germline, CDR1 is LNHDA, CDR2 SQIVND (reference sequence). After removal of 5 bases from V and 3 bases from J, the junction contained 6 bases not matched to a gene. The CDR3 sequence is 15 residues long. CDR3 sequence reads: CASSGLAGSTDTQYF. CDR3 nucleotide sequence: TGTGCCAGTAGTGGGCTAGCGGGATCTACAGATACGCAGTATTTT.

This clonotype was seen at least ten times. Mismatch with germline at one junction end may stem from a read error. The CDR3 here is CASSQASFLRSF. The DNA for the CDR3 is TGTGCCAGCAGCCAAGCCAGCTTCCTCCGGTCTTTT. The gene calls are TRBV3-1 and TRBJ2-3; the D is unclear. The CDR3 sequence is 12 residues long. The germline CDR1 and CDR2 sequences are LGHDT and YNNKEL (reference sequence).

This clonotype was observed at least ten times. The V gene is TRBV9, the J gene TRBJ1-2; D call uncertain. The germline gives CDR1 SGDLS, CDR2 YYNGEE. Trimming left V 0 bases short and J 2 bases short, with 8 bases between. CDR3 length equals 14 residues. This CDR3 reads CASSVAARNYGYTF. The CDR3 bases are TGTGCCAGCAGCGTAGCCGCACGGAACTATGGCTACACCTTC.

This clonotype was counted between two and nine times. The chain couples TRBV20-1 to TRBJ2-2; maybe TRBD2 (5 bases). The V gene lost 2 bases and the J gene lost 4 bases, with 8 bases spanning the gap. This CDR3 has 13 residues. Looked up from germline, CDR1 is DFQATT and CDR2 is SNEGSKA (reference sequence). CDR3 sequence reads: CSARSGITGELFF. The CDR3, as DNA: TGCAGTGCTAGATCCGGGATCACCGGGGAGCTGTTTTTT.

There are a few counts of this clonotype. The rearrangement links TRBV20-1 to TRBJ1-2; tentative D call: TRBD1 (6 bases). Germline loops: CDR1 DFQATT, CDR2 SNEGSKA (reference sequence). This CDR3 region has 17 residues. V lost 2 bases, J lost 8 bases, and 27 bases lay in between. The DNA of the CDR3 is TGCAGTGCTAGAAGGGGGGGATACGGGACATCTAAGTCAGGCTACACCTTC. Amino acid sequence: CSARRGGYGTSKSGYTF.

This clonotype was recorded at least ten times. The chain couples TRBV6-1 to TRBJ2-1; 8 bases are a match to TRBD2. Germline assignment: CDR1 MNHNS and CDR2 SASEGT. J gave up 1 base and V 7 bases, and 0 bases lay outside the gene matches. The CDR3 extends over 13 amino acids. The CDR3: CASTSGSYNEQFF. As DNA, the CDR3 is TGTGCCAGCACTAGCGGGTCCTACAATGAGCAGTTCTTC.

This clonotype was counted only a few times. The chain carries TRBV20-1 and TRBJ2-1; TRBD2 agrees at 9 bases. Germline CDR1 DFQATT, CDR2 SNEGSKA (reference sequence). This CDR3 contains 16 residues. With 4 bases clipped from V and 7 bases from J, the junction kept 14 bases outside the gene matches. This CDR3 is CSANENSGGRYNEQFF. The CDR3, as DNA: TGCAGTGCTAACGAGAATAGCGGGGGCAGATATAATGAGCAGTTCTTC.

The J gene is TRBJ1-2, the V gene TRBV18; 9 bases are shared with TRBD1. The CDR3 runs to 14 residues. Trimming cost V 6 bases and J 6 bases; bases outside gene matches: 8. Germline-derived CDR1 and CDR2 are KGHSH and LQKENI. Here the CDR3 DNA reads TGTGCCAGCTCCCAAGGACAGGGGTTCGATGGCTACACCTTC. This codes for CASSQGQGFDGYTF.

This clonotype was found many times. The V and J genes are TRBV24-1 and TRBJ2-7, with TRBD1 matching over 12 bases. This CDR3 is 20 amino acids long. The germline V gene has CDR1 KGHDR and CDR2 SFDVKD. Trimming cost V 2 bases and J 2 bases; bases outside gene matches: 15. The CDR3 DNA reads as TGTGCCACCAGTGATTACCCTAAGGGGACAGGGGGCCTCAAGGCCTACGAGCAGTACTTC. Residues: CATSDYPKGTGGLKAYEQYF.

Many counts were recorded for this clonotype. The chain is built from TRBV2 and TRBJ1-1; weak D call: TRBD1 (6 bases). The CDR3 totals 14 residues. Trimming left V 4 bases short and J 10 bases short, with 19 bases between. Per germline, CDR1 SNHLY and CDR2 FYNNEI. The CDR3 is CASSGNREGVAAFF. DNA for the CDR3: TGTGCCAGCAGTGGGAACAGGGAAGGTGTTGCAGCTTTCTTT.

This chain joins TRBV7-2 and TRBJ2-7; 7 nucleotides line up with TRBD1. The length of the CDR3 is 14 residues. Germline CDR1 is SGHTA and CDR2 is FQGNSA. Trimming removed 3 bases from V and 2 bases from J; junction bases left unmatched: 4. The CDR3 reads CASSLLGGPYEQYF. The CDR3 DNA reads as TGTGCCAGCAGCTTGCTAGGGGGCCCCTACGAGCAGTACTTC.

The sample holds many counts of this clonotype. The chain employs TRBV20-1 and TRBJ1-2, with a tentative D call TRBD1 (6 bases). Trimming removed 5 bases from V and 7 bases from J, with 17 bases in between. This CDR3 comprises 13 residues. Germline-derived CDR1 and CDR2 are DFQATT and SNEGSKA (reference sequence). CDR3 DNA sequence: TGCAGTGCTGGGGGGCAGGGGTTAGGTGGCTACACCTTC. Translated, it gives CSAGGQGLGGYTF.

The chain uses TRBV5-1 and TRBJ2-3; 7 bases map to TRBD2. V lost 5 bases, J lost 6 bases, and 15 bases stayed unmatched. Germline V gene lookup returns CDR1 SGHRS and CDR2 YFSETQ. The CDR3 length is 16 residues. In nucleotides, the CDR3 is TGCGCCAGCAGGTCCCGGGGGGTAACTATCCAGGATACGCAGTATTTT. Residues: CASRSRGVTIQDTQYF.

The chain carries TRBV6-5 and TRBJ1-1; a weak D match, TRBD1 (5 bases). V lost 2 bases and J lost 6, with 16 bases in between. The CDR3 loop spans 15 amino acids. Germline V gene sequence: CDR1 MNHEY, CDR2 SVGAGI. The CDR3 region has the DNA TGTGCCAGCAGTTACCCCAGGGCCCAGGGCGCTGAAGCTTTCTTT. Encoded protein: CASSYPRAQGAEAFF.

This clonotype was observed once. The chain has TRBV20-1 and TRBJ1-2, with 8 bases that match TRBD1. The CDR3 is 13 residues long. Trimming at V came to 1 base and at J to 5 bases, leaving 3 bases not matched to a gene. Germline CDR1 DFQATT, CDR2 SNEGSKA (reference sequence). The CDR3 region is CSARGRQGYGYTF. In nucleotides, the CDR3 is TGCAGTGCTAGAGGCCGACAGGGGTATGGCTACACCTTC.

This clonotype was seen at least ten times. DNA for the CDR3: TGTGCCAGCAGCTTAGCCCCTGGGACAGGGGATCTGGGCTACACCTTC. Translated: CASSLAPGTGDLGYTF. The chain carries TRBV7-9 and TRBJ1-2; 10 bases map to TRBD1. Germline CDR1 SEHNR, CDR2 FQNEAQ (reference sequence). There are 16 residues in the CDR3. V gave up 0 bases and J gave up 8 bases; unmatched junction bases: 9.

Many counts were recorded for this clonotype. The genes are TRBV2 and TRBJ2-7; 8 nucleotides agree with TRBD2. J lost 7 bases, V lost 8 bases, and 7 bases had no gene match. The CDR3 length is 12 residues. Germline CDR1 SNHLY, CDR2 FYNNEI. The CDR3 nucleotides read TGTGCCAGCTCACCACCGGGGGGGGAGCAGTACTTC. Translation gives CASSPPGGEQYF.

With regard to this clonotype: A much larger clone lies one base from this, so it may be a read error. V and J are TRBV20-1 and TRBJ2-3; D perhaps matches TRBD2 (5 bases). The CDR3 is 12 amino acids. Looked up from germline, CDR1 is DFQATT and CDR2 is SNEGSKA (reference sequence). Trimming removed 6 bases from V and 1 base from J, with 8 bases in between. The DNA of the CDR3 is TGCAGTGCCGGCGGGTGCACAGATACGCAGTATTTT. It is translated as CSAGGCTDTQYF.

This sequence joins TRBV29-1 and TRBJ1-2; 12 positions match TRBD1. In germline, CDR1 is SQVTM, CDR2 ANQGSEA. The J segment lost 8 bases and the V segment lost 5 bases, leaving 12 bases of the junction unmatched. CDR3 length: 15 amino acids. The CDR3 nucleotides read TGCAGCGTTTTTAACACCGGGACAGGGGGCACGGGCTACACCTTC. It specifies CSVFNTGTGGTGYTF.

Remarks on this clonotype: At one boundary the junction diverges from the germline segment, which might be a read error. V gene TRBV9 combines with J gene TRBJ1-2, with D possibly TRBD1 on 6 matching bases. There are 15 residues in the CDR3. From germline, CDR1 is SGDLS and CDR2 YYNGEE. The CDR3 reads CASSVESGRGHGYTF. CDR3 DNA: TGTGCCAGCAGCGTTGAGAGTGGCAGGGGCCATGGCTACACCTTT.

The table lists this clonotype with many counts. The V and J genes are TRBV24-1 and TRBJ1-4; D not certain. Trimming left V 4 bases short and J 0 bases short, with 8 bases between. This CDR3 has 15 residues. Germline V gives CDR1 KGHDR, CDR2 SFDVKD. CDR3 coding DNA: TGTGCCACCAGTGAGGGGAGAGCAACTAATGAAAAACTGTTTTTT. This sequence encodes CATSEGRATNEKLFF.

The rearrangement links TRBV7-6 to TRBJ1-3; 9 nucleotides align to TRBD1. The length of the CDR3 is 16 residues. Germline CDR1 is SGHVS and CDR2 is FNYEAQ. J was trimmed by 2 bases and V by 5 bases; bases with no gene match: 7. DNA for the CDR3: TGTGCCAGCAGCCCGGGGACAGGGCCTCCTGGAAACACCATATATTTT. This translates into CASSPGTGPPGNTIYF.

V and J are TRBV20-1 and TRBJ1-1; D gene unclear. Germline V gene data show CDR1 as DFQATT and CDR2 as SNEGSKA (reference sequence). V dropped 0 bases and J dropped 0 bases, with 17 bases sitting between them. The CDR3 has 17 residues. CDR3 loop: CSARDLARPEMNTEAFF. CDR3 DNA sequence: TGCAGTGCTAGAGACCTCGCCCGGCCAGAGATGAACACTGAAGCTTTCTTT.

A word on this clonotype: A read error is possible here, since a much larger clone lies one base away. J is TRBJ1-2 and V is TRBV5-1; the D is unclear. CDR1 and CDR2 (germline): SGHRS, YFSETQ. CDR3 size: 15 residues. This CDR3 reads CASSLRHSTNYGCTF. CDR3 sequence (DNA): TGCGCCAGCAGCCTGCGACATTCGACTAACTATGGCTGCACCTTC.